One and the same sample provided the 10 T cell receptor beta chains below, sequenced in a study of human T cells and chemical hapten exposure. TCRdb analysed the RACE reads with MiXCR anew, one entry per CDR3 protein. The data hold about 380,000 distinct CDR3 sequences, with about 4.4% observed a single time. Time point reported: patch test 1, 2 weeks after DPC sensitization. Treatment meaning: therapeutic diphenylcyclopropenone sensitization with weekly scalp DPC. The input for sequencing was whole blood, taken in connection with sensitization to the hapten diphenylcyclopropenone (DPC). These receptors all come from a woman aged 45-65 years with alopecia areata. Some clones in this sample may be carry-over from other donors' samples.

The sample holds many counts of this clonotype. The V gene is TRBV27, the J gene TRBJ2-1; TRBD2 is a possible D gene (5 bases). V was shortened by 5 bases and J by 0 bases, with 20 bases between the two germline ends. Germline CDR1 reads MNHEY; CDR2 reads SMNVEV (reference sequence). The CDR3 has 18 residues. CDR3 nucleotides: TGTGCCAGCAGTCTAATTCCCACGAGCGGTAGCTCCTACAATGAGCAGTTCTTC. Protein sequence: CASSLIPTSGSSYNEQFF.

V and J are TRBV10-3 and TRBJ1-1, with D hard to call. Trimming pared 6 bases from V and 5 bases from J, leaving 10 bases between. The CDR3 sequence is 12 residues long. Germline lookup yields CDR1 ENHRY and CDR2 SYGVKD. The CDR3 here is CAISPSKTEAFF. As DNA, the CDR3 is TGTGCCATCAGCCCATCCAAGACTGAAGCTTTCTTT.

This clonotype was counted at least ten times. The chain combines TRBV6-2 or TRBV6-3 with TRBJ2-1; D is uncertain. V lost 0 bases, J lost 7 bases, and 10 bases lay in between. Germline CDR1 MNHEY, CDR2 SVGEGT. This CDR3 is built from 14 residues. CDR3 sequence: CASSYSSRWNEQFF. The CDR3 nucleotides are TGTGCCAGCAGTTACTCGTCGCGGTGGAATGAGCAGTTCTTC.

This clonotype was picked up a small number of times. V usage is TRBV7-9 and J usage is TRBJ1-1, with D uncertain. The CDR3 consists of 14 residues. Germline assignment: CDR1 SEHNR and CDR2 FQNEAQ (reference sequence). The ends were cut back, 1 base at V and 4 bases at J, with 10 bases in the middle. CDR3 DNA: TGTGCCAGCAGCTTAGTTGGCACACCCACTGAAGCTTTCTTT. Translation: CASSLVGTPTEAFF.

This clonotype was seen repeatedly, ten times or more. The chain employs TRBV9 and TRBJ2-7, with D perhaps being TRBD1 or TRBD2 (5 bases each). The CDR3 covers 15 residues. V was cut by 2 bases and J by 1 base, with 13 bases left in between. Germline V gene data show CDR1 as SGDLS and CDR2 as YYNGEE. Here the CDR3 DNA reads TGTGCCAGCAGCGTGTCCGGGACCGAATCCTACGAGCAGTACTTC. This codes for CASSVSGTESYEQYF.

This clonotype was counted between two and nine times. The chain combines TRBV6-5 with TRBJ2-7; a possible D gene is TRBD1 (6 bases). This CDR3 comprises 14 residues. Germline assignment: CDR1 MNHEY and CDR2 SVGAGI. V was cut by 0 bases and J by 4 bases, with 10 bases left in between. CDR3 in DNA: TGTGCCAGCAGTTACTCGAGGACAGTATACGAGCAGTACTTC. Amino acids: CASSYSRTVYEQYF.

This clonotype has a handful of counts. This chain uses TRBV4-3 with TRBJ1-5, with unresolved D. Germline CDR1 and CDR2: LGHNA and YSLEER. Trimming removed 1 base from V and 7 bases from J, with 11 bases in between. This CDR3 contains 14 residues. CDR3 in DNA: TGCGCCAGCAGCCAAGGACCGCAATCCCAGCCCCAGCATTTT. Translation gives CASSQGPQSQPQHF.

This clonotype was recorded many times. The chain recombines TRBV20-1 with TRBJ2-7, with D maybe TRBD1 (5 bases). CDR3 size: 12 residues. Germline lookup yields CDR1 DFQATT and CDR2 SNEGSKA (reference sequence). Trimming took off 3 bases at V and 7 bases at J, with 13 bases between the two ends. The CDR3: CSASPRVVEQYF. CDR3 bases: TGCAGTGCTAGTCCCAGGGTGGTTGAGCAGTACTTC.

This clonotype was detected ten times or more. J is TRBJ1-2 and V is TRBV21-1; the D call in the table, TRBD1, was not verified against the DNA. TRBV21-1 is a pseudogene locus. The length of the CDR3 is 15 residues. DNA of the CDR3: TGTGCCAGCAGCAAGGGGACCAACTCTCCCTATGGCTACACCTTC. It yields the protein CASSKGTNSPYGYTF.

This clonotype was recorded at least ten times. The CDR3 sequence: CASSVAFNSYNEQFF. The DNA of the CDR3 is TGTGCCAGCAGCGTAGCCTTCAACTCCTACAATGAGCAGTTCTTC. The rearrangement joins TRBV9 to TRBJ2-1, with D uncertain. Germline CDR1 SGDLS, CDR2 YYNGEE. This CDR3 has 15 amino acids. Between the trimmed V and J ends, which lost 0 bases and 0 bases, there was a span of 7 bases.